This T cell receptor beta chain was sequenced during a study of shared clonotypes between healthy human individuals. Naive-designated CD8 cells lacked CD45RO, were positively enriched for CCR7, and omitted terminally differentiated effector memory CD45RA+ cells. For each subset, genomic DNA was distributed in equal portions over several immunoSEQ plates. Here immunoSEQ multiplex PCR was the method, and the copy in TCRdb shows in-frame clones only, minus some. Of some 2.1 million clones listed, roughly 95% are singletons. V shed 8 bases and J shed 4 bases, with 15 bases lying between them. The CDR3 is 13 residues long. Looked up from germline, CDR1 is MNHNS and CDR2 is SASEGT.

The chain is built from TRBV6-1 and TRBJ2-7; no clear D gene. The origin of this receptor is a man younger than 30 in good health. Some clones in this sample may be carry-over from other donors' samples. Material: naive CD8+ T cells from PBMCs. CDR3 in DNA: TGTGCCAGCTCGACGACGTCCCCTTACGAGCAGTACTTC. Residues: CASSTTSPYEQYF.